This T cell receptor beta chain was sequenced for a study of T-cell reconstitution after alpha-beta-depleted transplantation in children. The ends were cut back, 1 base at V and 0 bases at J, with 14 bases in the middle. Looked up from germline, CDR1 is SGHRS and CDR2 is YFSETQ. The CDR3 extends over 16 amino acids. During its preparation, the TCRbeta library received unique molecular identifiers. In TCRdb, the PCR reads were re-called with MiXCR into one record per CDR3 protein. The data show approximately 980,000 distinct CDR3 sequences, 25% to 30% seen once. The chain joins TRBV5-1 to TRBJ2-7, with a tentative D call TRBD1 (7 bases). The sequencing here drew on PBMCs, mostly from graft donor cells, taken 360 days after TCRalphabeta/CD19-depleted stem cell transplant. This TCR was sampled from a boy younger than two who had a stem cell transplant for SCID, so the T cells may come from the graft donor. CDR3 residues: CASSLWLRDSSYEQYF. The CDR3 DNA sequence: TGCGCCAGCAGCTTGTGGCTGCGGGACAGCTCCTACGAGCAGTACTTC.